The present T cell receptor (beta chain) was sequenced within a study of blood T cell repertoires in COVID-19. For the study at large: COVID-19 samples from acute and convalescent phases originated in the United States, Italy and Spain. The cDNA or gDNA used as material had been derived from T cells, B-cell-depleted T cells, or PBMCs.

This CDR3 contains 16 residues. Per germline, CDR1 SGHTA and CDR2 FQGTGA. Trimming removed 3 bases at V and 3 bases at J, with 15 bases between. In this sample, this clone turned up a few times. In the authors' methods: Reference gene primer amplification yielded estimated nucleated cell counts. Generated by immunoSEQ multiplex PCR, the TCRdb table keeps only in-frame clones and is missing some. V and J calls and clone size follow that table, whereas D and trimming were derived from the DNA. The profile shows tens of thousands of clones, roughly 88% of them singletons. V usage is TRBV7-3 and J usage is TRBJ1-3; maybe TRBD1 (6 bases). This clonotype was obtained from a man aged 50 to 59 with active COVID-19. Sequencing was carried out using peripheral blood. CDR3 protein: CASSFGVQGVGNTIYF. The CDR3 bases are TGTGCCAGCAGCTTCGGAGTACAGGGAGTTGGAAACACCATATATTTT.